This T cell receptor (beta chain) came from a study of a mutant IDH1 vaccine in newly diagnosed glioma. Looking at the study overall: Week 35 held visit V12, while week 47 held visit V13.

Time point given: week 35, safety follow-up. It was 300 ug of mutant IDH1 20-mer peptide that made up each vaccine dose, given with topical imiquimod. In weeks 1, 3, 5, 7, 11, 15, 19 and 23, patients were vaccinated. CDR3 size: 12 residues. Germline CDR1 is MNHEY and CDR2 is SVGAGI. Trimming took 5 bases from V and 3 from J; bases not matched to a gene: 1. The study's findings and limits: Changes to the top peripheral T cell clonotypes appeared unrelated to pseudoprogression.

The table came from immunoSEQ multiplex PCR; TCRdb's copy has only in-frame clones and leaves some out. The sample includes tens of thousands of clones, around 80% of them seen just once. As regards this clone: As yet, its antigen is unknown.

The chain carries TRBV6-5 and TRBJ2-7; 7 nucleotides align to TRBD1. The sample in question was PBMCs, obtained from a glioma patient whose treatment included an IDH1 peptide vaccine. The source is a man aged 25 to 40 with glioma. DNA of the CDR3: TGTGCCAGCAGTCGGGACAGCTACGAGCAGTACTTC. Protein sequence: CASSRDSYEQYF.